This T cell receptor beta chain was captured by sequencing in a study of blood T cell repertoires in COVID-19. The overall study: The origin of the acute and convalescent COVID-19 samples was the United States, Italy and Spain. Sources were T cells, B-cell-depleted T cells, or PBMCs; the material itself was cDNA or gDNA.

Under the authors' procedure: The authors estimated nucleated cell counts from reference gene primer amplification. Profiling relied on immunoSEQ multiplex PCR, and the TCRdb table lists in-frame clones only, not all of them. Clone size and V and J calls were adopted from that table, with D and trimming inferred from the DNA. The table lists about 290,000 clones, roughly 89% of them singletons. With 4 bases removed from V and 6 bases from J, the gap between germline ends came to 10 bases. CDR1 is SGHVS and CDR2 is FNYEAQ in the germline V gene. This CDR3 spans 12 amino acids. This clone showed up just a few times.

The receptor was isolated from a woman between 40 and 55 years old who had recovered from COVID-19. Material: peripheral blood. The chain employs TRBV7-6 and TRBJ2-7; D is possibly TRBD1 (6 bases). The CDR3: CASSYTGLEQYF. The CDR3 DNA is TGTGCCAGCAGCTACACAGGGCTCGAGCAGTACTTC.